Listed here is a single TCR beta chain. This sample stems from a study of chemoradiotherapy in HPV16-positive cancers. Looking at the study overall: Functional T-cell assays on two HPV16-positive patients' cells defined candidate HPV-specific clones and common TCR motifs.

Profiled with immunoSEQ multiplex PCR; TCRdb holds only in-frame clones, not every one. Counted here are 30,000 to 35,000 clones, roughly 86% occurring once; the ten biggest clones make up roughly 2.2%. This CDR3 has 19 amino acids. This TCR was sampled from a human donor with HPV-associated anogenital cancer. The material was blood, obtained from a patient who underwent chemoradiotherapy. The V gene is TRBV21-1, the J gene TRBJ1-6. TRBV21-1 is a known pseudogene. The CDR3 DNA sequence: TGTGCCAGCAGCAAAAAGGAGGGACTCAGGATGTCCTATAATTCACCCCTCCACTTT. This translates into CASSKKEGLRMSYNSPLHF.